The 21 T cell receptor beta chains below come from one sample, sequenced in a study of OX40 agonist ivuxolimab in advanced cancers. Library generation was performed with the immunoSEQ multiplex PCR assay. What TCRdb holds here is the immuneACCESS table cut down to in-frame rearrangements. Part of the clones is not present; checked against another copy, under half of the missing clones reflect an unresolved V gene, and the others are unexplained. This sample has over 85,000 clones in its table, and about 92% of those were observed once. The top ten clones comprise approximately 0.29% of the sample. Material: CD4+ or CD8+ T cells sorted from blood, obtained in a trial of the OX40 agonist ivuxolimab. These receptors originate from an adult with an advanced solid tumor such as melanoma, head and neck, liver or kidney cancer.

For the CDR3, the DNA is TGTGCCAGCAGCTTTGGGGGCAACACAGATACGCAGTATTTT. Residues: CASSFGGNTDTQYF. The J gene is TRBJ2-3, the V gene TRBV11-3; maybe TRBD1 (6 bases). In germline, CDR1 is SGHNT, CDR2 YENEEA. CDR3 length: 14 residues. V was shortened by 3 bases and J by 2 bases, with 9 bases between the two germline ends. The entire variable domain, with the rest obtained from reference TRBV11-3 and TRBJ2-3, is as follows: EAGVVQSPRYKIIEKKQPVAFWCNPISGHNTLYWYLQNLGQGPELLIRYENEEAVDDSQLPKDRFSAERLKGVDSTLKIQPAELGDSAVYLCASSFGGNTDTQYFGPGTRLTVL.

The chain has TRBV20-1 and TRBJ2-7; either TRBD1 or TRBD2 may fit D (5 bases each). This CDR3 region has 11 residues. Germline lookup yields CDR1 DFQATT and CDR2 SNEGSKA (reference sequence). The V and J ends lost 6 bases and 5 bases respectively, with 11 bases between them. Here the CDR3 DNA reads TGCAGTGCCTCCGGGGACCACGAGCAGTACTTC. This sequence encodes CSASGDHEQYF.

The chain combines TRBV9 with TRBJ1-2; D is uncertain. Germline V CDR1 and CDR2: SGDLS, YYNGEE. The CDR3 is 14 residues long. V was shortened by 3 bases and J by 3 bases, with 12 bases between the two germline ends. CDR3 sequence reads: CASSAAHGDYGYTF. CDR3 nucleotides: TGTGCCAGCAGCGCTGCTCACGGGGACTATGGCTACACCTTC. Full variable domain (outside the CDR3, taken from reference TRBV9 and TRBJ1-2): DSGVTQTPKHLITATGQRVTLRCSPRSGDLSVYWYQQSLDQGLQFLIQYYNGEERAKGNILERFSAQQFPDLHSELNLSSLELGDSALYFCASSAAHGDYGYTFGSGTRLTVV.

The rearrangement links TRBV14 to TRBJ2-3, with TRBD2 as a possible D gene (7 bases). V lost 2 bases, J lost 0 bases, and 15 bases lay in between. The CDR3 is made up of 17 amino acids. Per the germline V gene, CDR1 is SGHDN and CDR2 is FVKESK. CDR3 amino acids: CASSQLGGGPSTDTQYF. The CDR3 region has the DNA TGTGCCAGCAGCCAATTAGGGGGGGGACCTAGCACAGATACGCAGTATTTT.

CDR3 residues: CASSLQAGEQFF. The CDR3, as DNA: TGTGCCAGCAGCCTACAGGCAGGTGAGCAGTTCTTC. The rearrangement links TRBV7-3 to TRBJ2-1, with D possibly matching TRBD1 (5 bases). Trimming stripped 5 bases from V and 9 bases from J, with 11 bases between. Germline loops: CDR1 SGHTA, CDR2 FQGTGA. This CDR3 is 12 amino acids long.

This chain connects TRBV28 to TRBJ2-4; D might be TRBD1 or TRBD2, each matching 7 bases. The CDR3 extends over 15 amino acids. Looked up from germline, CDR1 is MDHEN and CDR2 is SYDVKM. The V gene lost 7 bases and the J gene lost 8 bases, with 21 bases spanning the gap. CDR3 DNA sequence: TGTGCCAGCACCCTAGGGGAGGGGGCTGGGGACATTCAGTACTTC. Translating it yields CASTLGEGAGDIQYF.

The chain is built from TRBV5-4 and TRBJ2-3, with 10 bases that match TRBD2. The junction had 3 bases not matched to a gene; V was cut back by 0 bases and J by 2 bases. The CDR3 is 16 amino acids. Germline V gene data show CDR1 as SGHNT and CDR2 as YYREEE (reference sequence). The CDR3, as DNA: TGTGCCAGCAGCTTGGGGCTAGCGGGAGTCACAGATACGCAGTATTTT. It yields the protein CASSLGLAGVTDTQYF. The entire variable domain, with the rest obtained from reference TRBV5-4 and TRBJ2-3, is as follows: ETGVTQSPTHLIKTRGQQVTLRCSSQSGHNTVSWYQQALGQGPQFIFQYYREEENGRGNFPPRFSGLQFPNYSSELNVNALELDDSALYLCASSLGLAGVTDTQYFGPGTRLTVL.

The chain recombines TRBV28 with TRBJ1-5; D is unclear. Germline loops: CDR1 MDHEN, CDR2 SYDVKM. There are 18 residues in the CDR3. V was clipped by 3 bases and J by 2 bases, with 20 bases between them. In DNA, the CDR3 is TGTGCCAGCAGTTTGTGGGCCTTTGAGAGTCGGGGCAATCAGCCCCAGCATTTT. It translates to CASSLWAFESRGNQPQHF.

The chain uses TRBV28 and TRBJ2-1, with 7 nucleotides matching TRBD2. J was trimmed by 4 bases and V by 4 bases; bases with no gene match: 10. The CDR3 is 16 residues long. Germline CDR1 MDHEN, CDR2 SYDVKM. CDR3 sequence (DNA): TGTGCCAGCAGTTGGACTAGAAATGGGCGATACAATGAGCAGTTCTTC. This codes for CASSWTRNGRYNEQFF.

The count of this clone is one. The chain carries TRBV6-6 and TRBJ1-1; unclear D gene. V lost 8 bases and J 8 bases, leaving 9 bases between the germline ends. Germline assignment: CDR1 MNHNY and CDR2 SVGAGI (reference sequence). There are 10 residues in the CDR3. This CDR3 reads CASGREEAFF. The DNA of the CDR3 is TGTGCCAGCGGCCGTGAGGAAGCTTTCTTT.

The V gene is TRBV5-4, the J gene TRBJ1-1, with D possibly TRBD1 on 5 matching bases. Trimming removed 3 bases from V and 2 bases from J, with 14 bases in between. CDR1 is SGHNT and CDR2 is YYREEE in the germline V gene (reference sequence). This CDR3 is built from 15 residues. The CDR3 DNA is TGTGCCAGCAGCTGGGGGACGGTAAGAAACACTGAAGCTTTCTTT. Protein product: CASSWGTVRNTEAFF.

The chain employs TRBV6-1 and TRBJ2-5, with unresolved D. The CDR3 runs 13 residues. V lost 7 bases and J lost 8, with 17 bases in between. Germline assignment: CDR1 MNHNS and CDR2 SASEGT. CDR3 region: CASKKSTKSTQYF. The CDR3 nucleotides read TGTGCCAGCAAGAAGAGTACAAAGAGTACCCAGTACTTC.

The chain combines TRBV11-2 with TRBJ2-7, with D tentatively TRBD2 (5 bases). V was pared by 3 bases and J by 0 bases, with 9 bases between. The CDR3 sequence is 14 residues long. Germline CDR1 is SGHAT and CDR2 is FQNNGV. The DNA for the CDR3 is TGTGCCAGCAGCTTGACTGGAGGCTCCTACGAGCAGTACTTC. This translates into CASSLTGGSYEQYF.

J is TRBJ2-7 and V is TRBV25-1; TRBD2 agrees at 9 bases. This CDR3 comprises 15 residues. The V gene end was trimmed by 6 bases and the J gene end by 7 bases; junction bases not matched to a gene: 13. Germline V gives CDR1 MGHDK, CDR2 SYGVNS. The CDR3 DNA reads as TGTGCCAGCAGGGAGGTGGCGGGAGGGCCGGGGGAGCAGTACTTC. It specifies CASREVAGGPGEQYF.

The gene calls are TRBV28 and TRBJ2-7; the match to TRBD1 covers 7 bases. The germline V gene encodes CDR1 MDHEN and CDR2 SYDVKM. Germline trimming cut 8 bases from V and 3 bases from J; bases unmatched to any gene: 7. The CDR3 contains 13 residues. CDR3 DNA sequence: TGTGCCAGCCTGGACAGGCCGAGCTACGAGCAGTACTTC. Protein product: CASLDRPSYEQYF.

In this sample, this clone turned up once. J is TRBJ1-3 and V is TRBV9, with D unresolved. The CDR3 is made up of 14 amino acids. Trimming removed 3 bases at V and 2 bases at J, with 9 bases between. CDR1 SGDLS and CDR2 YYNGEE come from the germline V gene. Written as DNA, the CDR3 is TGTGCCAGCAGCGCCACGGGAACTGGAAACACCATATATTTT. Its translation: CASSATGTGNTIYF.

The table lists this clone with a count of one. CDR3 nucleotides: TGTGCCAGCAGGCGGGGTTGGAATGAGCAGTTCTTC. Its translation: CASRRGWNEQFF. The chain recombines TRBV5-6 with TRBJ2-1; the D gene is possibly TRBD2 (6 bases). The germline V and J ends were trimmed by 5 bases and 7 bases, with 10 bases remaining between them. Germline CDR1 SGHDT, CDR2 YYEEEE. The CDR3 extends over 12 amino acids.

The table lists this clone with a count of one. The gene calls are TRBV5-5 and TRBJ2-7; 7 nucleotides line up with TRBD1. Germline CDR1 reads SGHKS; CDR2 reads YYEKEE (reference sequence). CDR3 length: 20 amino acids. The V segment lost 1 base and the J segment 3 bases; nucleotides outside the gene matches: 22. In nucleotides, the CDR3 is TGTGCCAGCAGCTTGTATCGAGGGACAGAGGCGCCCGGGGATTTCTACGAGCAGTACTTC. This gives the protein CASSLYRGTEAPGDFYEQYF. Filled out from reference TRBV5-5 and TRBJ2-7, the complete variable domain reads DAGVTQSPTHLIKTRGQQVTLRCSPISGHKSVSWYQQVLGQGPQFIFQYYEKEERGRGNFPDRFSARQFPNYSSELNVNALLLGDSALYLCASSLYRGTEAPGDFYEQYFGPGTRLTVT.

In this sample, this clone turned up a few times. This chain joins TRBV30 and TRBJ2-4; 9 nucleotides align to TRBD2. Germline V gives CDR1 GTSNPN, CDR2 SVGIG (reference sequence). This CDR3 has 16 amino acids. Unmatched junction bases numbered 10, after V lost 0 bases and J lost 7 bases. The CDR3 DNA follows: TGTGCCTGGAGTGTACGTTTAGGGCGGGAGGGTAACATTCAGTACTTC. Protein: CAWSVRLGREGNIQYF.

The chain carries TRBV19 and TRBJ2-5, with 11 bases fitting TRBD2. The CDR3 loop spans 18 amino acids. CDR1 LNHDA and CDR2 SQIVND come from the germline V gene (reference sequence). V lost 2 bases, J lost 3 bases, and 11 bases stayed unmatched. The DNA of the CDR3 is TGTGCCAGTAGTATATCCGTGCTAGCGGGAGGAGGGAAAGAGACCCAGTACTTC. It translates to CASSISVLAGGGKETQYF. Combining the CDR3 with reference TRBV19 and TRBJ2-5 gives the whole variable domain DGGITQSPKYLFRKEGQNVTLSCEQNLNHDAMYWYRQDPGQGLRLIYYSQIVNDFQKGDIAEGYSVSREKKESFPLTVTSAQKNPTAFYLCASSISVLAGGGKETQYFGPGTRLLVL.

The sample holds one count of this clone. The chain recombines TRBV6-1 with TRBJ2-7; D tentatively fits TRBD1 or TRBD2 (6 bases each). The CDR3 has 14 residues. Looked up from germline, CDR1 is MNHNS and CDR2 is SASEGT. V was pared by 4 bases and J by 4 bases, with 14 bases between. CDR3 in DNA: TGTGCCAGCAGTGGGGTCGGAGGGGGGTACGAGCAGTACTTC. This gives the protein CASSGVGGGYEQYF.